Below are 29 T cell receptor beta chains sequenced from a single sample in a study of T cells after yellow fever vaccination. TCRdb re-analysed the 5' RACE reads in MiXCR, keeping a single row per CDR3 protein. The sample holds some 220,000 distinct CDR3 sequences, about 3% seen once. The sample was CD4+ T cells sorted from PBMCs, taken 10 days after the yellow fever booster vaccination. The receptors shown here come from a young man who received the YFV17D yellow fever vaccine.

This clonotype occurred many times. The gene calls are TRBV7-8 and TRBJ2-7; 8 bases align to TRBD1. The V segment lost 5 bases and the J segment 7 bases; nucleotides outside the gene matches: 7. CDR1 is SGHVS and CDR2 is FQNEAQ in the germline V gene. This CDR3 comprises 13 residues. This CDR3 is CASSIRQGQEQYF. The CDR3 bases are TGTGCCAGCAGCATCAGACAGGGGCAAGAGCAGTACTTC.

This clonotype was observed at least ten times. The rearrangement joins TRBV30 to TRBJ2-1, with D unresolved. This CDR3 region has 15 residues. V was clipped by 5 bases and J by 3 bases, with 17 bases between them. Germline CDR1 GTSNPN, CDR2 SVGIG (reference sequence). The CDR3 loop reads CAWGLGYSRYNEQFF. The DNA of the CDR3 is TGTGCCTGGGGCCTTGGCTACTCCCGCTACAATGAGCAGTTCTTC.

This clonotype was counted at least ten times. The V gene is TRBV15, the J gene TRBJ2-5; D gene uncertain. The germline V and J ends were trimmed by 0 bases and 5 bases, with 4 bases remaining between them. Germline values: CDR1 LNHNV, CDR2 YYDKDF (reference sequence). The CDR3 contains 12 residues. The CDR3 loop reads CATSRDAETQYF. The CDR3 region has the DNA TGTGCCACCAGCAGAGATGCGGAGACCCAGTACTTC.

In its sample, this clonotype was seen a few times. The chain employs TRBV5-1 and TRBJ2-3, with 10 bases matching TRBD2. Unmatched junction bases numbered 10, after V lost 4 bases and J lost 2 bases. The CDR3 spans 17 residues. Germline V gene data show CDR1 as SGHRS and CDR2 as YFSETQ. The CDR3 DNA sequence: TGCGCCAGCAGCGCCCTGACTAGCGGGCAATTCACAGATACGCAGTATTTT. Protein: CASSALTSGQFTDTQYF.

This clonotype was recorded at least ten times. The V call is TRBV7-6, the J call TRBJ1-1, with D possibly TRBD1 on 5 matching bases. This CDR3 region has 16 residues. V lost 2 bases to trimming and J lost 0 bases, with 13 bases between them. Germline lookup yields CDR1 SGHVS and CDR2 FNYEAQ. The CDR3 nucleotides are TGTGCCAGCAGCTTATCCCAGGGTAAAATGAACACTGAAGCTTTCTTT. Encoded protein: CASSLSQGKMNTEAFF.

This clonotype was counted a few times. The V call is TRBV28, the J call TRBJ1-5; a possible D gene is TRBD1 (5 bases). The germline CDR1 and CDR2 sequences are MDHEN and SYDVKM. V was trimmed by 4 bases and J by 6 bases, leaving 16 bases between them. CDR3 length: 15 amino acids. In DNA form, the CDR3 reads TGTGCCAGCAGTTCAATAGGACAAGGGCGTCAGCCCCAGCATTTT. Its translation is CASSSIGQGRQPQHF.

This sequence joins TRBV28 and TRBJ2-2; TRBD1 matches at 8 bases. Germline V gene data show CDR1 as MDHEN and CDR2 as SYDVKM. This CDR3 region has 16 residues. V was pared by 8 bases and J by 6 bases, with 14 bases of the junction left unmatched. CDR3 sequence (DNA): TGTGCCAGCGGCGGCCAGGGGGCGCCTGGGGCCGGGGAGCTGTTTTTT. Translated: CASGGQGAPGAGELFF.

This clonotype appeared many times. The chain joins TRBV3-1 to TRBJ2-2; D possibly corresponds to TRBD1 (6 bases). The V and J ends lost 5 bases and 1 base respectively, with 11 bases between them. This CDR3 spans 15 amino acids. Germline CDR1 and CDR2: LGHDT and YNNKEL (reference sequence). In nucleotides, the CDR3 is TGTGCCAGCAGCATGAGGGGGTTGAACACCGGGGAGCTGTTTTTT. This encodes CASSMRGLNTGELFF.

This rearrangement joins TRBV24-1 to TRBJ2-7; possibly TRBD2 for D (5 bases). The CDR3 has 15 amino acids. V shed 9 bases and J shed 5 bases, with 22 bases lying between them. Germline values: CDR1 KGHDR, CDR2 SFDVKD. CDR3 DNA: TGTGCCACCCCTTCGAGTGGCGGGCGTTCGGACGAGCAGTACGTC. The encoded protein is CATPSSGGRSDEQYV.

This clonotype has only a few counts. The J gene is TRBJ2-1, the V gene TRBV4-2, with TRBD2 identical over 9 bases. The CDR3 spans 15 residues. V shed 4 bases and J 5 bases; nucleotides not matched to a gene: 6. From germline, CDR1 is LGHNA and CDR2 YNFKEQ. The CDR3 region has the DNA TGTGCCAGCAGCCTACTAGCGGGCCCCCACAATGAGCAGTTCTTC. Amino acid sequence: CASSLLAGPHNEQFF.

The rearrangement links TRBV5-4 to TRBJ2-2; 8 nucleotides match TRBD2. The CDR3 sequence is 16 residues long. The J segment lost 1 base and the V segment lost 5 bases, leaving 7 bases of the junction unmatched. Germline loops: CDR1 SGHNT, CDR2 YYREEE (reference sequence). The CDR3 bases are TGTGCCAGCAGGGGTTCAACTAGCGGGAACACCGGGGAGCTGTTTTTT. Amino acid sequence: CASRGSTSGNTGELFF.

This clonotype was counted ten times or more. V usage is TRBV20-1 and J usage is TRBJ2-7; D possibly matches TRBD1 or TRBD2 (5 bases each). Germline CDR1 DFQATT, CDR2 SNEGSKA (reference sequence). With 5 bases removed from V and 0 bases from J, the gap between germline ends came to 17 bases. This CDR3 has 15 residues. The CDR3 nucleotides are TGCAGTGCTCCTCTTCCGGCAGGGACCTCCTACGAGCAGTACTTC. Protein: CSAPLPAGTSYEQYF.

This CDR3 is CASSATGGLEKLFF. The CDR3 DNA sequence: TGTGCCAGCAGCGCCACAGGGGGCCTTGAAAAACTGTTTTTT. This chain links TRBV9 with TRBJ1-4; 9 bases are a match to TRBD1. CDR3 length: 14 amino acids. The V gene's germline CDR1 is SGDLS and CDR2 YYNGEE. The V and J ends lost 3 bases and 7 bases, in that order; junction bases with no gene match: 4.

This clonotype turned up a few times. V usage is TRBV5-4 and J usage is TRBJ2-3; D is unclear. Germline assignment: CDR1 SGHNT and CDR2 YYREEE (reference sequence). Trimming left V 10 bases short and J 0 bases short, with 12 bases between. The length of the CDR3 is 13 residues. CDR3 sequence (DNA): TGTGCCGGCGGCTGGCGAAGCACAGATACGCAGTATTTT. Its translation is CAGGWRSTDTQYF.

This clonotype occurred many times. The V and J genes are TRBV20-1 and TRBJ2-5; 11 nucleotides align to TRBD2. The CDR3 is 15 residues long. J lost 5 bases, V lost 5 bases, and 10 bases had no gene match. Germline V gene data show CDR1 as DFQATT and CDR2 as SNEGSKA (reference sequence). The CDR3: CSAPLSGGAVETQYF. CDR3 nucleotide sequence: TGCAGTGCTCCCCTTAGCGGGGGGGCCGTTGAGACCCAGTACTTC.

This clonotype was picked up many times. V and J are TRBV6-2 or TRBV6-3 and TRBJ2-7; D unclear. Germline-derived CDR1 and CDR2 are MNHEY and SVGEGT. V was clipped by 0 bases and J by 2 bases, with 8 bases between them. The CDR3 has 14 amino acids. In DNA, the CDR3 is TGTGCCAGCAGTTACTCAGCAGGAACCTACGAGCAGTACTTC. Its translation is CASSYSAGTYEQYF.

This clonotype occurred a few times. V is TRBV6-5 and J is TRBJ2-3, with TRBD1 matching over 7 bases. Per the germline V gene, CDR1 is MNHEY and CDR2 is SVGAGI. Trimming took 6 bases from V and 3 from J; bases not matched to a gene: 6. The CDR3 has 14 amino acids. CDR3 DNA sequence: TGTGCCAGCAGACGGGACAGCTTAACAGATACGCAGTATTTT. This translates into CASRRDSLTDTQYF.

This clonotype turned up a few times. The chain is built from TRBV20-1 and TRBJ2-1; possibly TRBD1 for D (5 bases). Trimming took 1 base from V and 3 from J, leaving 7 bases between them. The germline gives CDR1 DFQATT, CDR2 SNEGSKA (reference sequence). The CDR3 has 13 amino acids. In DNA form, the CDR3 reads TGCAGTGCTAGAGGGACAATCTACAATGAGCAGTTCTTC. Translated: CSARGTIYNEQFF.

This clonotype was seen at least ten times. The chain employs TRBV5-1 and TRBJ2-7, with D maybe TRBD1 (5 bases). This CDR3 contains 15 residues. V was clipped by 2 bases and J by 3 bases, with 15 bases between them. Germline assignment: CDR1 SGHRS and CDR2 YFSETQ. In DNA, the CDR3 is TGCGCCAGCAGCTTAGACTGGGGCAAGAACTACGAGCAGTACTTC. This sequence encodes CASSLDWGKNYEQYF.

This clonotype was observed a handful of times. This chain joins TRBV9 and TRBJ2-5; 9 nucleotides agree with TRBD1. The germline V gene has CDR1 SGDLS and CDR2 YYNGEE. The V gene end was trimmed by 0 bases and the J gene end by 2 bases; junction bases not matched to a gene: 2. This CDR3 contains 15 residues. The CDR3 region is CASSVAQGAQETQYF. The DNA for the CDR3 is TGTGCCAGCAGCGTAGCACAGGGGGCTCAAGAGACCCAGTACTTC.

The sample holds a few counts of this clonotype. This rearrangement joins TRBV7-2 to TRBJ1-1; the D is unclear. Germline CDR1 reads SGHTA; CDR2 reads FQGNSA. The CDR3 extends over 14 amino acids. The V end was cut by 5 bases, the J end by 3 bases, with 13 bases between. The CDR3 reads CASSLRPGYTEAFF. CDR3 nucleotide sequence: TGTGCCAGCAGCCTCCGTCCGGGCTACACTGAAGCTTTCTTT.

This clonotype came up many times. CDR3 DNA sequence: TGTGCCAGCAGCTCTGTTCAGTATGGCTACACCTTC. This sequence encodes CASSSVQYGYTF. The gene calls are TRBV7-6 and TRBJ1-2; D ambiguous. Germline values: CDR1 SGHVS, CDR2 FNYEAQ. V was shortened by 4 bases and J by 5 bases, with 8 bases between the two germline ends. The CDR3 runs to 12 residues.

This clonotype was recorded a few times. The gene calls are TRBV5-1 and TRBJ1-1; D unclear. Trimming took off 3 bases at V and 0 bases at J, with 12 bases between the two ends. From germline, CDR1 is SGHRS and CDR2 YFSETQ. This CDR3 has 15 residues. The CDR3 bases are TGCGCCAGCAGCTGGAGGCGCGGACTGAACACTGAAGCTTTCTTT. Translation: CASSWRRGLNTEAFF.

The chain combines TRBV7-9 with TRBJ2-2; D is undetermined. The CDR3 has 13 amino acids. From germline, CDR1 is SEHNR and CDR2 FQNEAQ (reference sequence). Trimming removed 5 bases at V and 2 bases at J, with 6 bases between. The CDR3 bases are TGTGCCAGCAGCCGACCTAACACCGGGGAGCTGTTTTTT. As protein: CASSRPNTGELFF.

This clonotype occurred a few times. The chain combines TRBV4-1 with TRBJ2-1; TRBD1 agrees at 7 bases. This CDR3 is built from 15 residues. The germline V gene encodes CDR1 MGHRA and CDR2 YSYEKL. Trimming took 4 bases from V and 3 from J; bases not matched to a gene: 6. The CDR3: CASSPGQDLYNEQFF. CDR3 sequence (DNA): TGCGCCAGCAGCCCAGGACAGGACCTCTACAATGAGCAGTTCTTC.

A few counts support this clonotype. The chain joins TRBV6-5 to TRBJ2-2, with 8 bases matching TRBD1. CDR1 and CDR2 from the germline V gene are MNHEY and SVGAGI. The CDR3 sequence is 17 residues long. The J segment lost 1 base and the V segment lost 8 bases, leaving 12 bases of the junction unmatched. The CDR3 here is CASQPTDGQGNTGELFF. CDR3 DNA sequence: TGTGCCAGCCAACCGACCGACGGACAGGGGAACACCGGGGAGCTGTTTTTT.

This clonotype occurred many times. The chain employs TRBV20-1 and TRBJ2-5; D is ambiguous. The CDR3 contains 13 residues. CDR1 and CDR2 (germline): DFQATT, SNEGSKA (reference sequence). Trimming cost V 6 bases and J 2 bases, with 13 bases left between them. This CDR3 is CSAFPPQQETQYF. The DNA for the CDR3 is TGCAGTGCCTTCCCCCCCCAGCAAGAGACCCAGTACTTC.

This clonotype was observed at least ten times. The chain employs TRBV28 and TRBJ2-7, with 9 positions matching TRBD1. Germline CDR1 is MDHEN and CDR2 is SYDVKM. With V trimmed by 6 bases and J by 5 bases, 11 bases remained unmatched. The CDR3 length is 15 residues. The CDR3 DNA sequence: TGTGCCAGCAGCCCTTCCCGGGACAGGGTCAACGAGCAGTACGTC. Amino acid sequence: CASSPSRDRVNEQYV.

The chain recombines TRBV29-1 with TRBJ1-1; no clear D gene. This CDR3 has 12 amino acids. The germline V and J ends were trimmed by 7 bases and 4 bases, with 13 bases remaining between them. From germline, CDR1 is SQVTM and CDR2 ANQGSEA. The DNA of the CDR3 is TGCAGCGACGGTCGCGGGAGCACTGAAGCTTTCTTT. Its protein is CSDGRGSTEAFF.